This T cell receptor (beta chain) was sequenced in a study of CD8+ T cells in alopecia areata. Peripheral blood, together with lesional scalp punch biopsies, was collected from alopecia areata patients. Following extraction, RNA underwent reverse transcription to cDNA, which served as the sequencing template. Clones were sequenced by immunoSEQ multiplex PCR, and TCRdb holds only the in-frame ones, with some missing. The sample holds about 12,000 clones, around 50% seen once. Findings of the study overall: TCRs were shared less clearly across patients than in mice, possibly for HLA-related reasons.

Looked up from germline, CDR1 is LNHDA and CDR2 is SQIVND (reference sequence). CDR3 size: 15 residues. With V trimmed by 4 bases and J by 9 bases, 11 bases remained unmatched. A note on this clone: Its antigen remains unidentified.

The material sequenced was skin. This receptor was taken from a human donor with alopecia areata. The V gene is TRBV19, the J gene TRBJ2-1; 8 bases agree with TRBD2. This CDR3 reads CASSTPVNREGEQFF. DNA for the CDR3: TGTGCCAGTAGTACCCCCGTGAACCGGGAGGGTGAGCAGTTCTTC.